This T cell receptor beta chain was documented in a study of neurological immune-mediated disorders (dated by TCRdb to about 2019). Looking at the study overall: Among the 34 multiple sclerosis patients, relapsing-remitting MS was present in 31 and secondary progressive MS was present in 3. The study compared peripheral blood TCR-beta repertoires of HTLV-I-associated myelopathy (HAM/TSP) patients, multiple sclerosis patients and healthy controls using UMI-based sequencing. The 95 to 120 TCR-beta libraries covered PBMC samples along with longitudinal samples, technical triplicates, and paired sorted CD4+ and CD8+ T-cell subsets. Longitudinal HAM/TSP and healthy donors had 3 time-points each (about 3-40 month intervals). The cohort comprised about 71 subjects: 14 HAM/TSP patients, 34 multiple sclerosis patients and around 20 healthy controls.

cDNA was synthesized by template-switch 5'RACE using a primer with a 10-nucleotide random unique molecular identifier that tagged each TCR transcript. Over 200 million TCR-beta sequences, covering 15-18 subjects, were produced in each sequencing run. Total RNA was extracted with the RNeasy kit. TCR-beta VDJ regions were amplified with primers for the TCR constant region and the 5'RACE anchor, using the KAPA Real-time Library Amplification kit. Sample indexes and Illumina adaptors were added in a first PCR, and a second PCR then increased library yield. The roughly 650 bp TCR product was size-selected on a 2% E-gel SizeSelection system after Ampure bead purification. Before pooling, library quality was assessed on a Bioanalyzer, concentration was determined with Qubit, and library quantification was performed with the Kapa Library Quantification kit. An Illumina HiSeq 2500 was used to sequence the libraries paired-end at 2 x 150 bp. To increase sequence diversity, roughly 23-30% phiX was spiked into each library pool. In the source study's methods: The UMI-based MiGEC pipeline processed quality-filtered reads and removed over 85% of raw TCR sequences during error correction. IMGT germline references were used for aligning VDJ genes, and each clonotype was defined as a unique CDR3 amino acid sequence together with its V-J genes. Clonal expansion, Shannon diversity, and CDR3 relatedness (CalcPairwiseDistances, ClusterSamples) were evaluated with VDJtools, and phylogenetic trees were built with CLCbio workbench. Expanded clones were defined as having at least 8 unique UMIs, based on coefficient-of-variation modelling across technical triplicates. TCRdb reprocessed the public reads (quality trimming at Q25 with fastp, clone calling with MiXCR) and kept in-frame beta chains. Entries are consolidated by CDR3 protein sequence, retaining the most common genes and DNA. The authors' filters were not applied to this entry. A total of approximately 84,000 distinct CDR3 sequences appear in this sample, approximately 4.3% of them only once. The ten largest clonotypes hold about 5.7% of the sample.

The time point label on this specimen signifies: longitudinal time-point 3. For unsorted PBMC libraries, 2 million PBMCs were used after storage in RNAlater at -80 degrees C until RNA extraction. The multiple sclerosis patients were enrolled in a US clinical protocol that evaluated disease progression with magnetic resonance imaging. Peripheral blood was subjected to Ficoll-Hypaque density gradient centrifugation to isolate PBMCs, which were then cryopreserved in liquid nitrogen. Sequences SGHKS (CDR1) and YYEKEE (CDR2) are obtained from the germline V gene (reference sequence). Counted from cysteine to phenylalanine, this CDR3 has 15 amino acids. Just CDR3 DNA is preserved here, 45 bases in frame from base 1. Trimming removed 2 bases from V and 7 bases from J; the gene matches leave 6 bases unexplained. Overall results and qualifications from the work: TCR clonal expansion was highest in HAM/TSP patients and lowest in MS patients, with MS patients falling below even healthy controls. No association of the MS cluster with clinical or MRI features was observed, and the need for larger cohorts was stated by the authors. Across subjects, expanded clones never shared an identical CDR3 amino acid sequence, which suggests that the TCR-beta repertoires in every group were private. Repertoires from 18 of 34 MS patients were grouped by phylogenetic analysis into a cluster of related CDR3 sequences, suggesting a possible repertoire-level signature.

This clonotype was detected ten times or more. Its binding antigen is unknown. No base quality information exists; no much larger clone differs at one position. Sequencing was done on a sample of PBMCs. The receptor chain draws on TRBV5-5 and TRBJ1-5, with 10 junctional bases fitting TRBD1. This clonotype originated in a woman aged 60-70 years with multiple sclerosis. The nucleotide sequence reads as follows: TGTGCCAGCAGCTTAGACAGGGGGCTGAGGCAGCCCCAGCATTTT. It translates as CASSLDRGLRQPQHF.